A single TCR beta chain is shown here with its context. Its antigen is still unknown. An end of the junction differs from the germline gene, which may be a read error. The CDR3 regions of human TCRbeta chains were analyzed by immunosequencing. Per the original workflow: TCRs in the repertoires were compared against a reference library of SARS-CoV-2-specific TCRs that had been generated with the MIRA antigen-specificity platform. Breadth meant the fraction of unique TCRs that were SARS-CoV-2-associated, whereas depth meant the fraction of total T cells that were SARS-CoV-2-associated. Using the MIRA data, each spike-specific TCR was assigned both to the spike region to which the TCR was reactive and to a CD4 or CD8 class. Log10-transformed breadth and depth values were compared by one-way ANOVA with Sidak's multiple comparisons tests. Here the immuneACCESS table is served through TCRdb, limited to in-frame sequences with V and J called. Missing clones are a known gap in these copies; in checked studies unresolved V genes cover under half, and the rest lacks a known reason. V, J and clone size are taken as reported in that table, and D and trimming were inferred from the DNA itself. The sample profile shows approximately 100,000 clones; more than 75% of them were found once. 2.5% to 4% of the sample comes from the top ten.

In the paper's terms, the time point label means: baseline before first vaccination. Vaccinee samples were obtained from the UK trials COV001 and COV002, which included a single-blind randomized controlled phase 2/3 trial of AZD1222 (ChAdOx1 nCoV-19) in healthy adults. For TCRbeta chain sequencing, PBMC samples from trial participants were taken at day 0 and at day 28 after the second dose. CDR1 is given as MNHEY and CDR2 as SVGEGT, both from the germline V gene. The cysteine opens and the phenylalanine closes a CDR3 of 15 amino acids. Just CDR3 DNA is preserved here, 45 bases in frame from base 1. This sample was taken from a study of T cell responses to AZD1222 COVID-19 vaccine (dated by TCRdb to 2020 to 2023). In the study overall: Because spike-specific TCR depth and breadth did not differ between the two schedules, AZD1222 recipients who got a second dose at roughly 4 weeks were pooled with those who got a second dose at roughly 12 weeks. A total of 230 to 250 trial participants underwent TCR sequencing, of whom about 200 had received two doses of AZD1222 and around 26 had received two doses of the MenACWY control vaccine. Trial participants were enrolled into age subgroups of 18-55, 56-69 and 70-plus years, which contained around 140, 26 and 57 TCR-sequenced participants, respectively. Study-level results and caveats: The whole spike protein was spanned by vaccine-associated CD4 TCRs, and dominant responses were seen in regions 160-218 and 743-854. In the small 56-69-year group, the increase in depth fell short of significance, most likely because of low power. Only five or six AZD1222 recipients were SARS-CoV-2 seropositive at baseline, limiting conclusions about previously exposed vaccinees. Epitopes outside the regions mutated in the B.1.351 and B.1.1.7 variants were reportedly recognized by nearly half of the unique spike-specific TCRs. Because no day 14 peak-response samples were available, repertoires were characterized only after the peak T cell response. Most participants were white British and females outnumbered males, and the authors suggested that clonal diversity may have been underestimated. After two AZD1222 doses, both the breadth and the depth of spike-specific TCRs were significantly higher than at day 0 and than in MenACWY recipients.

Material: peripheral blood, obtained on day 0 of AZD1222 vaccination. This TCR came from an adult in good health. Here the chain combines TRBV6-2 or TRBV6-3 and TRBJ1-4; the D gene is not confidently resolved. The CDR3 corresponds to CASSYRLLLNEKLFF. Here is the DNA: TGTGCCAGCAGTTACCGACTGTTGTTAAATGAAAAGCTGTTTTTT.